This T cell receptor (beta chain) was retrieved from a study of CD8 T cells in ankylosing spondylitis. Study findings and constraints: Relatively scarce in peripheral blood, disease-linked clones were CD8+. Clones linked to disease were reported to show significant enrichment in matched ankylosing spondylitis synovial fluid.

This clonotype has just a few counts. The antigen remains undetermined. Trimming pared 6 bases from V and 3 bases from J, leaving 15 bases between. The CDR3 runs to 14 residues. CDR1 and CDR2 (germline): DFQATT, SNEGSKA (reference sequence). With molecular barcodes, quantitative 5'-RACE was used to make the TCR beta libraries. TCRdb recomputed calls from the 5' RACE reads with MiXCR, one row per CDR3 protein. The repertoire holds about 250,000 distinct CDR3 sequences, 24% seen once, with around 0.64% in the top ten. This chain links TRBV20-1 with TRBJ2-1; perhaps TRBD1 as D (5 bases). This receptor was identified in a male donor with ankylosing spondylitis or in good health (not recorded which). The sequenced material came from blood, either unsorted or a sorted T cell fraction (not recorded which). The CDR3 DNA sequence: TGCAGTGCGCTGACAGTGCAGAACTACAATGAGCAGTTCTTC. It encodes CSALTVQNYNEQFF.